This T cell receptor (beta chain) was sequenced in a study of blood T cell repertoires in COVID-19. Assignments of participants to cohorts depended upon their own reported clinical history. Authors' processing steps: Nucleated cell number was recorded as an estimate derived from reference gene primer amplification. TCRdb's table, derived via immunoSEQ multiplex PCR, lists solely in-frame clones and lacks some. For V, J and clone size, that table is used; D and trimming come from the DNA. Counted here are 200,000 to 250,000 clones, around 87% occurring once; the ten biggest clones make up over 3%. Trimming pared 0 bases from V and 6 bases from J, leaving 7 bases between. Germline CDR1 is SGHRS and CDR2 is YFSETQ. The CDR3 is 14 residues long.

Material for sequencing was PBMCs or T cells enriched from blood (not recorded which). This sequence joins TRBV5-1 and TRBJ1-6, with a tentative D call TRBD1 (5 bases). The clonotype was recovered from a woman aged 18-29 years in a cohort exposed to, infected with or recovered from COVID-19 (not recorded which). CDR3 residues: CASSLGDSNSPLHF. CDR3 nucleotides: TGCGCCAGCAGCTTGGGAGACAGTAATTCACCCCTCCACTTT.